The rows below give T cell receptor beta chains drawn from one sample of a study of beta chain features in type 1 diabetes. Data came from immunoSEQ multiplex PCR; TCRdb stores just in-frame clones and leaves some out. In the table there are approximately 260,000 clones, over 20% of which are singletons. Sequencing was done on a sample of naive CD4+ T cells from blood. All receptors derive from a woman between 35 and 50 years old with type 1 diabetes. The CDR3 runs from the conserved cysteine through the conserved F or W. A D gene is named only where the DNA matches it firmly. Size is omitted from some rows. Given values are once, few, many or a class for expanded clones.

TGTGCCAGCTCCAACCGGGGAGATACGCAGTATTTT,CASSNRGDTQYF,TRBJ2-3,TRBV18,.,few
TGTGCCAGCAGCTTAGGATCCAGGAACACTGAAGCTTTCTTT,CASSLGSRNTEAFF,TRBJ1-1,TRBV7-9,.,few
TGCAGCGTTGGGAGAAGCCTAACGAACACCGGGGAGCTGTTTTTT,CSVGRSLTNTGELFF,TRBJ2-2,TRBV29-1,.,few
TGTGCCAGCAGTACTTTGACAGGGGGGAGCTATGGCTACACCTTC,CASSTLTGGSYGYTF,TRBJ1-2,TRBV28,TRBD1,.
TGCAGCGTTGAAGATTCTTGGACTAGCGGGGGGGCAACAGATACGCAGTATTTT,CSVEDSWTSGGATDTQYF,TRBJ2-3,TRBV29-1,TRBD2,.
TGTGCCAGCAGCGTCCTAGCGGGATCCTACAATGAGCAGTTCTTC,CASSVLAGSYNEQFF,TRBJ2-1,TRBV9,TRBD2,few
TGCAGCGTGGACCCGCGAGGGAATGATGGCTACACCTTC,CSVDPRGNDGYTF,TRBJ1-2,TRBV29-1,.,.
TGCGCCAGCAGCGCCGGGACAGAGGACATTCAGTACTTC,CASSAGTEDIQYF,TRBJ2-4,TRBV5-1,TRBD1,.
TGTGCCAGCAGCTCAAAAGGACTGCTCAATCAGCCCCAGCATTTT,CASSSKGLLNQPQHF,TRBJ1-5,TRBV5-6,.,.
TGTGCCAGCAGCCAATATACCACGGTCTCTGGAAACACCATATATTTT,CASSQYTTVSGNTIYF,TRBJ1-3,TRBV7-9,.,few
TGTGCCAGCAGCATACAGGGGTCTCAGCCCCAGCATTTT,CASSIQGSQPQHF,TRBJ1-5,TRBV5-4,TRBD1,.
TGTGCCAGCAGCTTATGGGTTAGAGCGAATGAGCAGTTCTTC,CASSLWVRANEQFF,TRBJ2-1,TRBV7-2,.,.
TGCAGCGTTGAACCTGGGGGGGGCGGCTACACCTTC,CSVEPGGGGYTF,TRBJ1-2,TRBV29-1,.,.
TGTGCCAGCAGCCCGAGGCGGCGGGGGGGAGCAGATACGCAGTATTTT,CASSPRRRGGADTQYF,TRBJ2-3,TRBV7-9,TRBD2,few
TGTGCCAGCAGCCCGACAGATGGGGTCCACTACGAGCAGTACTTC,CASSPTDGVHYEQYF,TRBJ2-7,TRBV7-9,.,few
TGCGCCAGCAGCCAAGGAACCGGGACAGGGAGCCATGAGCAGTTCTTC,CASSQGTGTGSHEQFF,TRBJ2-1,TRBV4-3,TRBD1,few
TGTGCCAGCAGCTACAAACCTCAGCGGCGGGGGCGCACCGGGGAGCTGTTTTTT,CASSYKPQRRGRTGELFF,TRBJ2-2,TRBV5-4,.,.
TGCAGCGTTGATCTCGGGACAGGGGGTTTTGGCTATGGCTACACCTTC,CSVDLGTGGFGYGYTF,TRBJ1-2,TRBV29-1,TRBD1,few
TGCGCCAGCAGCTTGGGCCAAGCGGGAGATCGTCCGTACTTC,CASSLGQAGDRPYF,TRBJ2-7,TRBV5-1,TRBD2,once
TGTGCCAGCAGCGTCAGCGATGACGCCTATAATTCACCCCTCCACTTT,CASSVSDDAYNSPLHF,TRBJ1-6,TRBV9,.,.
TGTGCCAGTAGACGGACAGGCGAAAACTCCTACGAGCAGTACTTC,CASRRTGENSYEQYF,TRBJ2-7,TRBV19,TRBD1,.
TGTGCCAGCAGCTTAGGGGGACTAGCGGCCTACGAGCAGTACTTC,CASSLGGLAAYEQYF,TRBJ2-7,TRBV7-2,TRBD2,few
TGCAGCGTCGCGACAGGCTATGGCTACACCTTC,CSVATGYGYTF,TRBJ1-2,TRBV29-1,.,.
TGTGCCAGCAGCTTAGTGTTCGGACAGGTCACCGGGGAGCTGTTTTTT,CASSLVFGQVTGELFF,TRBJ2-2,TRBV7-9,TRBD1,.
TGCGCCAGCAGCTTGGCCAGGGTGAACACTGAAGCTTTCTTT,CASSLARVNTEAFF,TRBJ1-1,TRBV5-1,.,few
TGCAGTGCTAGATTTGGGCCTGAGCAGTTCTTC,CSARFGPEQFF,TRBJ2-1,TRBV20-1,.,.
TGTGCCACCTCTGCGACAGAAATGAACACTGAAGCTTTCTTT,CATSATEMNTEAFF,TRBJ1-1,TRBV18,.,few
TGTGCCAGCAGTTTCAGGCCGGGAGATTCACCCCTCCACTTT,CASSFRPGDSPLHF,TRBJ1-6,TRBV28,.,.
TGTGCCAGCAGCGTAGGTGAGGGATCACAGCATACGCAGTATTTT,CASSVGEGSQHTQYF,TRBJ2-3,TRBV9,.,few
TGTGCCAGCAGTTTATCCGGGGTTGGCGAGCAGTACTTC,CASSLSGVGEQYF,TRBJ2-7,TRBV27,.,.
TGTGCCAGCAGCCTGACAGTCTATGGCTACACCTTC,CASSLTVYGYTF,TRBJ1-2,TRBV28,.,few
TGCAGCGTCCGACCCCAGGGCTATGGCTACACCTTC,CSVRPQGYGYTF,TRBJ1-2,TRBV29-1,.,few
TGCAGCGTCGCGGGACAGAATAGCAATCAGCCCCAGCATTTT,CSVAGQNSNQPQHF,TRBJ1-5,TRBV29-1,TRBD1,.
TGTGCCACCAGCGGCAATTCACCCCTCCACTTT,CATSGNSPLHF,TRBJ1-6,TRBV15,.,.
TGTGCCAGCAGCCTAAGGAGATACCCTAGCACAGATACGCAGTATTTT,CASSLRRYPSTDTQYF,TRBJ2-3,TRBV7-8,.,few
TGTGCCAGCTCACCTAAGCGGGGGGGCATATACGAGCAGTACTTC,CASSPKRGGIYEQYF,TRBJ2-7,TRBV18,TRBD2,.
TGTGCCAGCAGCCGGACAGATAGCAATCAGCCCCAGCATTTT,CASSRTDSNQPQHF,TRBJ1-5,TRBV7-9,.,.
TGTGCCAGCAGCCCCACAGGGGACGGTGGAAACACCATATATTTT,CASSPTGDGGNTIYF,TRBJ1-3,TRBV5-4,TRBD1,once
TGTGCCAGCAGCTACGGGACTAGGGGTAATGAGCAGTTCTTC,CASSYGTRGNEQFF,TRBJ2-1,TRBV7-3,TRBD2,few
TGCAGCGTTGCTGTCGGCTATGGCTACACCTTC,CSVAVGYGYTF,TRBJ1-2,TRBV29-1,.,.
TGTGCCAGCAGGGTTGGGGGGGCTGTCGCCTACGAGCAGTACTTC,CASRVGGAVAYEQYF,TRBJ2-7,TRBV28,.,few
TGTGCCAGCAGCCCAGGGACAGTGAGGGGGCAGTACTTC,CASSPGTVRGQYF,TRBJ2-7,TRBV7-2,TRBD1,.
TGTGCCAGCCCCCGGGAGGGCCTTTGGTACAATGAGCAGTTCTTC,CASPREGLWYNEQFF,TRBJ2-1,TRBV7-9,TRBD2,.
TGTGCCAGCGGCCTTAGCGACCGGGGTTGGAACATTCAGTACTTC,CASGLSDRGWNIQYF,TRBJ2-4,TRBV7-9,.,few
TGTGCCAGCAGTGAAGAACAGGGCTCCAACTATGGCTACACCTTC,CASSEEQGSNYGYTF,TRBJ1-2,TRBV2,.,.
TGTGCCAGCAGTGCACACGAAGGTTCGAGGCAGCCCCAGCATTTT,CASSAHEGSRQPQHF,TRBJ1-5,TRBV2,.,.
TGTGCCTGGACTAGCGGAGAAGAGACCCAGTACTTC,CAWTSGEETQYF,TRBJ2-5,TRBV30,TRBD2,.
TGTGCCAGCAGCGTGGGGGGTAACACAGATACGCAGTATTTT,CASSVGGNTDTQYF,TRBJ2-3,TRBV9,.,.
TGCAGCGTTCAAGAATGGGCCCGAAGGACTGAAGCTTTCTTT,CSVQEWARRTEAFF,TRBJ1-1,TRBV29-1,.,.
TGTGCCAGCAGTACCGCAGGGGTTGGGACTGAAGCTTTCTTT,CASSTAGVGTEAFF,TRBJ1-1,TRBV6-5,.,.
TGTGCCAGCAGCGTAGAAGGGGATGGGGTTGGCTACACCTTC,CASSVEGDGVGYTF,TRBJ1-2,TRBV9,.,once
TGCACCAGCGGTGAACTCACAACTAATGAAAAACTGTTTTTT,CTSGELTTNEKLFF,TRBJ1-4,TRBV1,.,.
TGTGCCAGCAGTGACCCGGGACAGAACTATGGCTACACCTTC,CASSDPGQNYGYTF,TRBJ1-2,TRBV25-1,TRBD1,.
TGTGCCAGCAGCGTAGAAGACCGGAGCTACGAGCAGTACTTC,CASSVEDRSYEQYF,TRBJ2-7,TRBV9,.,.
TGTGCCAGCATCCTAGACAGGTTT,CASILDRF,TRBJ1-6,TRBV21-1,.,few
TGTGCCAGCAGCAGCAGGACTAGTCGCTACAATGAGCAGTTCTTC,CASSSRTSRYNEQFF,TRBJ2-1,TRBV2,TRBD2,.
TGCGCCAGCAGCCCGGGACAGGTTCACACTGAAGCTTTCTTT,CASSPGQVHTEAFF,TRBJ1-1,TRBV5-1,TRBD1,.
TGTGCCACCGGGACTAGCGAAGGGGAGCAGTACTTC,CATGTSEGEQYF,TRBJ2-7,TRBV9,TRBD2,.